Each of the 20 T cell receptor beta chains below was sequenced from the same sample in a study of T cells expressing NK-cell markers. TCRdb reprocessed the 5' RACE reads and stores each CDR3 protein as one record, lacking DNA. The sample data list 500,000 to 600,000 distinct CDR3 sequences. The sample consisted of blood T cells: a sorted CD56 or NKG2C T cell subset, CD4+ or CD8+ T cells, or bulk PBMC T cells (not recorded which). These receptors were taken from a man aged 18 to 29 in good health.

The chain uses TRBV4-3 and TRBJ2-5; TCRdb designates TRBD2, a call that cannot be tested without DNA. Germline V gene sequence: CDR1 LGHNA, CDR2 YSLEER. The CDR3 sequence is 14 residues long. This chain's CDR3 is CASSPLPQGETQYF.

This chain links TRBV6-4 with TRBJ2-3; TCRdb calls TRBD1, which cannot be checked without DNA. Germline lookup yields CDR1 MRHNA and CDR2 SNTAGT. This CDR3 is built from 16 residues. The CDR3 region is CASAPARGTGADTQYF.

V and J are TRBV4-1 and TRBJ1-3. The CDR3 runs to 15 residues. The germline CDR1 and CDR2 sequences are MGHRA and YSYEKL. This CDR3 reads CASSQDLTAGNTIYF.

This chain uses TRBV6-5 with TRBJ2-7; without DNA, the TCRdb call of TRBD2 cannot be checked. Germline V gene sequence: CDR1 MNHEY, CDR2 SVGAGI. This CDR3 spans 15 amino acids. CDR3 sequence: CASSPITSGDYEQYF.

The rearrangement uses TRBV4-1 and TRBJ2-5; there is no DNA to check the TCRdb D call of TRBD2. Germline CDR1 reads MGHRA; CDR2 reads YSYEKL. This CDR3 spans 13 amino acids. This CDR3 is CASSQVALETQYF.

The genes are TRBV20-1 and TRBJ2-7; TCRdb reports TRBD1, a call that lacks DNA to check it against. The CDR3 runs 14 residues. Looked up from germline, CDR1 is DFQATT and CDR2 is SNEGSKA (reference sequence). The CDR3 sequence is CSAGGTGKGYEQYF.

V is TRBV20-1 and J is TRBJ2-7; TCRdb's D call of TRBD2 is untestable without DNA. The CDR3 extends over 14 amino acids. The germline V gene has CDR1 DFQATT and CDR2 SNEGSKA (reference sequence). CDR3 sequence reads: CSAESGRDVYEQYF.

This chain joins TRBV11-3 and TRBJ2-1. The CDR3 spans 13 residues. Germline assignment: CDR1 SGHNT and CDR2 YENEEA. CDR3 region: CASSSRNDNEQFF.

The V call is TRBV12-3 or TRBV12-4, the J call TRBJ2-3; TCRdb indicates TRBD1, and absent DNA this call remains unverified. The CDR3 totals 16 residues. CDR3 loop: CASSSGGGRGTDTQYF.

The chain uses TRBV29-1 and TRBJ2-3; the D gene TCRdb calls, TRBD2, cannot be checked with no DNA. Germline loops: CDR1 SQVTM, CDR2 ANQGSEA. This CDR3 region has 16 residues. This chain's CDR3 is CSVDGGLAGRTDTQYF.

V and J are TRBV5-1 and TRBJ2-2; TCRdb proposes TRBD2, but this gene call is untestable without DNA. The V gene's germline CDR1 is SGHRS and CDR2 YFSETQ. The CDR3 runs to 16 residues. The CDR3: CASSLTSGTNTGELFF.

This chain connects TRBV6-5 to TRBJ2-2; the TRBD2 assignment by TCRdb is unverifiable without DNA. Looked up from germline, CDR1 is MNHEY and CDR2 is SVGAGI. This CDR3 is 14 amino acids long. CDR3 sequence: CASSYDSGTGELFF.

This chain uses TRBV12-3 or TRBV12-4 with TRBJ1-3. The CDR3 loop spans 14 amino acids. CDR3 sequence: CASNPGSSGNTIYF.

The gene calls are TRBV12-3 or TRBV12-4 and TRBJ2-1; TCRdb proposes TRBD1, but this gene call is untestable without DNA. This CDR3 comprises 16 residues. This CDR3 reads CASSRLGTGALNEQFF.

V is TRBV28 and J is TRBJ2-6; the D call of TRBD1 rests on TCRdb alone, since no DNA is present to check it. This CDR3 has 12 amino acids. CDR1 is MDHEN, CDR2 SYDVKM, per germline. The CDR3 loop is CATTGAANVLTF.

The gene calls are TRBV12-3 or TRBV12-4 and TRBJ1-5; TCRdb calls TRBD1, which cannot be checked without DNA. CDR3 size: 14 residues. The CDR3 loop is CASSLGDRDQPQHF.

This sequence joins TRBV9 and TRBJ2-1; the D gene TCRdb calls, TRBD2, cannot be checked with no DNA. From germline, CDR1 is SGDLS and CDR2 YYNGEE. The CDR3 sequence is 15 residues long. The CDR3 spells CASSVWGEGYNEQFF.

V is TRBV5-1 and J is TRBJ2-1; the TRBD2 assignment by TCRdb is unverifiable without DNA. From germline, CDR1 is SGHRS and CDR2 YFSETQ. The CDR3 length is 15 residues. CDR3: CASSSGLAGYNEQFF.

This CDR3 is CASSQGRGREPQHF. The V and J genes are TRBV4-2 and TRBJ1-5; no DNA is available, so the TRBD1 call from TCRdb remains unchecked. In germline, CDR1 is LGHNA, CDR2 YNFKEQ. This CDR3 has 14 amino acids.

This sequence joins TRBV7-2 and TRBJ2-3; with no DNA, the TCRdb D assignment of TRBD2 cannot be verified. Germline V gene sequence: CDR1 SGHTA, CDR2 FQGNSA. The CDR3 has 13 amino acids. The CDR3 loop is CASSRRGSDTQYF. The whole variable domain, filled in from reference TRBV7-2 and TRBJ2-3, reads GAGVSQSPSNKVTEKGKDVELRCDPISGHTALYWYRQSLGQGLEFLIYFQGNSAPDKSGLPSDRFSAERTGGSVSTLTIQRTQQEDSAVYLCASSRRGSDTQYFGPGTRLTVL.